This T cell receptor (beta chain) was captured by sequencing in a study of STAT5B mutations in CD4+ large granular lymphocyte leukemia. Whole-study findings and limits: Without putative leukemic clones, patient CD4-sorted repertoires remained more clonal than healthy CD4+ repertoires.

The assay was run at survey level. In the authors' workflow: A productive frequency of 2.59 x 10-5 was the lowest detectable. The table came from immunoSEQ multiplex PCR; TCRdb's copy has only in-frame clones and leaves some out. V, J and clone size are those of that table, while D and trimming were read from the DNA. The sample carries about 22,000 clones, about 79% recorded once. A note on this clone: Its specificity is not known.

With 8 bases removed from V and 0 bases from J, the gap between germline ends came to 23 bases. This CDR3 spans 18 amino acids. Germline V gene lookup returns CDR1 SGHTA and CDR2 FQGNSA. Control samples were healthy donors' buffy coats. The J gene is TRBJ2-1, the V gene TRBV7-2; D is ambiguous. This TCR derives from a human donor in good health. The sample comprised CD4+ T cells from blood buffy coats. The CDR3 nucleotides are TGTGCCAGCCTAAGGTCCCCCCCCAGCGTTGGCTCCTACAATGAGCAGTTCTTC. Its translation: CASLRSPPSVGSYNEQFF.